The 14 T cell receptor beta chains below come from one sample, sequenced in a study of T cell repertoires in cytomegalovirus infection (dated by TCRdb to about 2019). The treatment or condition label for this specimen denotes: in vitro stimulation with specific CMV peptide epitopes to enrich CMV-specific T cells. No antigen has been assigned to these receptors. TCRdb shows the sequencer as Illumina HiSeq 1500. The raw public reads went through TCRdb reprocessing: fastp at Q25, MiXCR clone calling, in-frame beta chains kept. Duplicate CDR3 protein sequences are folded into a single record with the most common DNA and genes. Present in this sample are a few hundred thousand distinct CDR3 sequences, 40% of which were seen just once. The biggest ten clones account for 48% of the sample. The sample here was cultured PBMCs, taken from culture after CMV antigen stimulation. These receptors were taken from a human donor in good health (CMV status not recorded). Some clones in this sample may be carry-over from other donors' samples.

The CDR3 coding sequence is TGTGCCAGCAGGGATAGCGGGAGAGCCGGGGAGCTGTTTTTT. Amino acids: CASRDSGRAGELFF. This chain links TRBV6-1 with TRBJ2-2, with 9 bases lining up with TRBD2. Germline CDR1 and CDR2: MNHNS and SASEGT. The CDR3 contains 14 residues. V was pared by 6 bases and J by 6 bases, with 5 bases of the junction left unmatched.

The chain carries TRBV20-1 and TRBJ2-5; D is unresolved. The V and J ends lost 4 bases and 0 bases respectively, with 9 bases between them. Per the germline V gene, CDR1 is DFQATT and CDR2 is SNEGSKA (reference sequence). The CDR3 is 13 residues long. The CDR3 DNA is TGCAGTGCTATTAGTGTGGACCAAGAGACCCAGTACTTC. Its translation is CSAISVDQETQYF.

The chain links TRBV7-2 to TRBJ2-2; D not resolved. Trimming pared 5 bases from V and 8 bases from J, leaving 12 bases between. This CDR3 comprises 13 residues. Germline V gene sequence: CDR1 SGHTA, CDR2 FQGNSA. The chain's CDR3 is CASSLNRKGELFF. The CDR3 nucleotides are TGTGCCAGCAGCCTAAACCGCAAAGGGGAGCTGTTTTTT.

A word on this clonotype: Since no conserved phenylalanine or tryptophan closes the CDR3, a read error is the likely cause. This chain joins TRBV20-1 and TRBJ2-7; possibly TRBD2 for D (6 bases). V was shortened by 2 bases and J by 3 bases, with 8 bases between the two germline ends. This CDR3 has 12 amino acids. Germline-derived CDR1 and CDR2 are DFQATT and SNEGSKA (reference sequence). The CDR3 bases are TGCAGTGCTAGAAGGCGGGACTACGAGCAGTACTTA. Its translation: CSARRRDYEQYL.

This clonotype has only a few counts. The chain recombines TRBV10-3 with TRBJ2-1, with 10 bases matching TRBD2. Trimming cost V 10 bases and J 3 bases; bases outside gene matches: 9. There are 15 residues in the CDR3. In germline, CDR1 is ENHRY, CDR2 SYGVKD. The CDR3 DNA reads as TGTGCCACCAGAGGAGCGGGAGGGGACTACAATGAGCAGTTCTTC. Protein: CATRGAGGDYNEQFF.

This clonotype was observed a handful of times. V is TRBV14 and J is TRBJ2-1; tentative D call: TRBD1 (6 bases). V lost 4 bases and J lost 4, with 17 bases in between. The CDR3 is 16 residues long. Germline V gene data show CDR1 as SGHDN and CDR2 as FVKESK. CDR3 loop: CASSPTGQRRYNEQFF. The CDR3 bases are TGTGCCAGCAGCCCCACAGGACAGAGGAGGTACAATGAGCAGTTCTTC.

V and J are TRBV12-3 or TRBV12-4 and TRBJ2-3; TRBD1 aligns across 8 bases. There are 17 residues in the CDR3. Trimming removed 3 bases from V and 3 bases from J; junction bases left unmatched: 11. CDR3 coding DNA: TGTGCCAGCAGTTTTCCGGACAGGGTCGAATGGACAGATACGCAGTATTTT. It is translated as CASSFPDRVEWTDTQYF.

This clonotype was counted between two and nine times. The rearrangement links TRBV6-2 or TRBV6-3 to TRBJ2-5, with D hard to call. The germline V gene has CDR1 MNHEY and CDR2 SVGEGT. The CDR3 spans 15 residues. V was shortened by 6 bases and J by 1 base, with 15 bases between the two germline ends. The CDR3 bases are TGTGCCAGCAGCCCACTAAGAGGACGCCAAGAGACCCAGTACTTC. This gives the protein CASSPLRGRQETQYF.

CDR3 nucleotides: TGTGCCAGCAGTCGACGGATCAGCACAGATACGCAGTATTTT. This translates into CASSRRISTDTQYF. This sequence joins TRBV2 and TRBJ2-3; D unclear. The germline V gene has CDR1 SNHLY and CDR2 FYNNEI. The CDR3 is 14 residues long. With 5 bases removed from V and 0 bases from J, the gap between germline ends came to 9 bases.

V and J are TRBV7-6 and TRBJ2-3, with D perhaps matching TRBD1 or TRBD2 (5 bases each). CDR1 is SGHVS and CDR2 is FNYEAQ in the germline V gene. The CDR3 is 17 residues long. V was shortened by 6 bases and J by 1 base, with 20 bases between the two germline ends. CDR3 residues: CASSSGRLRTRTDTQYF. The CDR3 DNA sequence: TGTGCCAGCAGTTCGGGGCGGCTGCGAACCCGCACAGATACGCAGTATTTT.

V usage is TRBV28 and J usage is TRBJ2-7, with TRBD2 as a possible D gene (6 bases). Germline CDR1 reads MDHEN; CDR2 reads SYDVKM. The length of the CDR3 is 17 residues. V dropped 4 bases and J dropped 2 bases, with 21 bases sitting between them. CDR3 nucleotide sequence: TGTGCCAGCAGTTCAACCTTCGCCGGGACTTTAACCTACGAGCAGTACTTC. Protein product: CASSSTFAGTLTYEQYF. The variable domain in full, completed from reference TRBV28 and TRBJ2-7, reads DVKVTQSSRYLVKRTGEKVFLECVQDMDHENMFWYRQDPGLGLRLIYFSYDVKMKEKGDIPEGYSVSREKKERFSLILESASTNQTSMYLCASSSTFAGTLTYEQYFGPGTRLTVT.

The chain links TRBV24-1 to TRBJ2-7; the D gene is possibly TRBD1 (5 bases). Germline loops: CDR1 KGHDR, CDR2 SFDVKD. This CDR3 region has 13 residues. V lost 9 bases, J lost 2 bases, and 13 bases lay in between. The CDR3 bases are TGTGCCACCCCGGAACCGACAGCCTACGAGCAGTACTTC. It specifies CATPEPTAYEQYF.

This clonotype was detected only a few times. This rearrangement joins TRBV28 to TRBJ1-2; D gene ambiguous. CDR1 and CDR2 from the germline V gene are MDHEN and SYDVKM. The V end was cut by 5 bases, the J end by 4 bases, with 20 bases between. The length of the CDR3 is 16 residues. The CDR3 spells CASSRVGERSSYGYTF. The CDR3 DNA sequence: TGTGCCAGCAGTCGGGTCGGGGAGAGGAGCAGCTATGGCTACACCTTC.

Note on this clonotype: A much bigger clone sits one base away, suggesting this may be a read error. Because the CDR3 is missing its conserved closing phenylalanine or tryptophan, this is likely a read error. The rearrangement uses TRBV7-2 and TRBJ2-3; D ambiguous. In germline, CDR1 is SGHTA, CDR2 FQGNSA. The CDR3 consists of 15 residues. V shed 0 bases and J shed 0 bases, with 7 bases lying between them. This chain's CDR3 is CASSLAQDSTDTQYY. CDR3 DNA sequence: TGTGCCAGCAGCTTAGCGCAGGATAGCACAGATACGCAGTATTAT.